This TCR beta chain was documented in a study of blood T cell repertoires in COVID-19. At the level of the study: Acute-phase and convalescent COVID-19 samples originated in the United States, Italy and Spain. T cells, B-cell-depleted T cells, or PBMCs provided the cDNA or gDNA that served as material.

How the authors handled the data: Amplification of reference gene primers was used by the study to estimate nucleated cell counts. Some clones are missing from TCRdb's copy, which holds only in-frame ones; the method was immunoSEQ multiplex PCR. The DNA gave D and trimming, while V, J and clone size come from that table. The table has approximately 170,000 clones, roughly 90% seen once. CDR1 is SEHNR and CDR2 is FQNEAQ in the germline V gene (reference sequence). The CDR3 contains 17 residues. Unmatched junction bases numbered 4, after V lost 4 bases and J lost 0 bases. The specimen was peripheral blood. This chain connects TRBV7-9 to TRBJ2-1; 12 nucleotides match TRBD2. This clonotype originated in a man aged 55 to 69 with active or convalescent COVID-19. The CDR3 nucleotides are TGTGCCAGCAGCTCGACTAGCGGGGGAAGCTCCTACAATGAGCAGTTCTTC. Its translation is CASSSTSGGSSYNEQFF.